This T cell receptor (beta chain) was sequenced in a study of T cells after somatic rescue of genetic block. Assay: immunoSEQ multiplex PCR; the TCRdb copy retains only in-frame clones and omits some. In the table there are approximately 110,000 clones, about 89% of which are singletons. The CDR3 totals 15 residues. V lost 3 bases, J lost 5 bases, and 16 bases lay in between. Germline V gene lookup returns CDR1 MDHEN and CDR2 SYDVKM. The origin of this receptor is a young woman. The source material was peripheral blood mononuclear cells (PBMCs). This chain joins TRBV28 and TRBJ2-5; D is perhaps TRBD1 or TRBD2 (7 bases each). CDR3 loop: CASSFVQGGLETQYF. CDR3 DNA sequence: TGTGCCAGCAGTTTTGTCCAGGGGGGGTTGGAGACCCAGTACTTC. Full variable domain (remainder filled in from reference TRBV28 and TRBJ2-5): DVKVTQSSRYLVKRTGEKVFLECVQDMDHENMFWYRQDPGLGLRLIYFSYDVKMKEKGDIPEGYSVSREKKERFSLILESASTNQTSMYLCASSFVQGGLETQYFGPGTRLLVL.